This entry describes one T cell receptor (beta chain). Its antigen is currently unknown. The CDR3 has 15 amino acids. After removal of 1 base from V and 4 bases from J, the junction contained 4 bases not matched to a gene. From germline, CDR1 is SGHDT and CDR2 YYEEEE. The data stem from a study of T cell responses to AZD1222 COVID-19 vaccine. The study, taken as a whole, reports: Across spike, vaccine-associated CD4 TCRs were found, dominant at 160-218 and 743-854.

Using immunoSEQ multiplex PCR, the repertoire was profiled, and TCRdb retains in-frame clones only, with some absent. Of 250,000 to 300,000 clones listed, approximately 94% are singletons. The receptor's source is an adult who received the AZD1222 COVID-19 vaccine. This chain connects TRBV5-6 to TRBJ1-4, with 7 bases fitting TRBD1. Sequenced material: peripheral blood, taken 28 days after the second AZD1222 dose. In DNA form, the CDR3 reads TGTGCCAGCAGCTTGAGGGGGCCGCTTAATGAAAAACTGTTTTTT. Protein sequence: CASSLRGPLNEKLFF. Full variable domain (outside the CDR3, taken from reference TRBV5-6 and TRBJ1-4): DAGVTQSPTHLIKTRGQQVTLRCSPKSGHDTVSWYQQALGQGPQFIFQYYEEEERQRGNFPDRFSGHQFPNYSSELNVNALLLGDSALYLCASSLRGPLNEKLFFGSGTQLSVL.